What follows is one T cell receptor (beta chain) and its context. The table came from immunoSEQ multiplex PCR; TCRdb's copy has only in-frame clones and leaves some out. The sample records 69,000 or so clones, roughly 93% being singletons. The sample comes from a study of T cell changes during pregnancy in multiple sclerosis. V lost 1 base and J lost 7, with 6 bases in between. Germline CDR1 and CDR2: SGHVS and FQNEAQ. The length of the CDR3 is 12 residues. The chain employs TRBV7-8 and TRBJ2-3; D not certain. The TCR comes from a female donor with multiple sclerosis, enrolled in a pregnancy study. The sample consisted of peripheral blood, taken in the third trimester of pregnancy. CDR3 residues: CASSLVENTQYF. CDR3 bases: TGTGCCAGCAGCTTAGTGGAGAATACGCAGTATTTT.